The rows below give T cell receptor beta chains drawn from one sample of a study of T cells in Graves' hyperthyroidism and ophthalmopathy. TCRdb redid the calling of the multiplex PCR reads with MiXCR, one entry per CDR3 protein. This table has 190,000 or so distinct CDR3 sequences, about 17% appearing once. Sequenced material: blood. These receptors all stem from a middle-aged man with Graves' hyperthyroidism. Both conserved end residues are part of each CDR3. D genes are given only for firm matches. Only some rows state a clone size, as once, few, many or a class for expanded clones.

>NA|NA|TRBJ2-5|TRBV6-1
TGTGCCAGCAGACCCACAGGGACCGAGACCCAGTACTTC
CASRPTGTETQYF
>NA|TRBD1|TRBJ1-3|TRBV4-3
TGCGCCAGCAGCCCTTACACCGGGACAGGTTACTCTGGAAACACCATATATTTT
CASSPYTGTGYSGNTIYF
>NA|TRBD1|TRBJ1-1|TRBV28
TGTGCCAGCAGTCTCAGACAGGGGGCGGGTGAAGCTTTCTTT
CASSLRQGAGEAFF
>many|TRBD1|TRBJ2-1|TRBV20-1
TGCAGTGCTAGAGCCCCCGGACAGGGGAAAGATGAGCAGTTCTTC
CSARAPGQGKDEQFF
>NA|TRBD2|TRBJ2-7|TRBV7-3
TGTGCCAGCAGCCGACTAGCGGGGTGGGGACTCGAGCAGTACTTC
CASSRLAGWGLEQYF
>NA|TRBD1|TRBJ2-2|TRBV18
TGTGCCAGCTCACCAATCTTCGGACAGGGCGACACCGGGGAGCTGTTTTTT
CASSPIFGQGDTGELFF
>NA|TRBD1|TRBJ2-2|TRBV11-2
TGTGCCAGCAGCTTAAACAGGGGTTGGGCCACCGGGGAGCTGTTTTTT
CASSLNRGWATGELFF
>NA|TRBD2|TRBJ2-5|TRBV7-2
TGTGCCAGCAGCTTAGTAGGGACTAGCGGACAAGAGACCCAGTACTTC
CASSLVGTSGQETQYF
>NA|TRBD1|TRBJ1-2|TRBV7-9
TGTGCCAGCAGCTCGGACAGGGGTTTTTATGGCTACACCTTC
CASSSDRGFYGYTF
>many|TRBD1|TRBJ2-1|TRBV20-1
TGCAGTGCTTCCCACGTACAGGGGGCAGGTGAGCAGTTCTTC
CSASHVQGAGEQFF
>many|TRBD2|TRBJ2-7|TRBV5-1
TGCGCCAGCAGCACGCGTAGCGGGGGCCTCTCCTACGAGCAGTACTTC
CASSTRSGGLSYEQYF
>few|NA|TRBJ2-1|TRBV18
TGTGCCAGCTCACCAGCTGGGGTCTACAATGAGCAGTTCTTC
CASSPAGVYNEQFF
>many|NA|TRBJ1-2|TRBV11-2
TGTGCCAGCAGTTCCCGCGGTGGAGAGATCAACTATGGCTACACCTTC
CASSSRGGEINYGYTF
>many|TRBD2|TRBJ2-2|TRBV24-1
TGTGCCACCAGTGGGCATCTAGCGGGGGGCGACACCGGGGAGCTGTTTTTT
CATSGHLAGGDTGELFF
>NA|NA|TRBJ2-2|TRBV3-1
TGTGCCAGCGGCCAAGTAGGGGGCACCGGGGAGCTGTTTTTT
CASGQVGGTGELFF
>NA|NA|TRBJ2-5|TRBV7-2
TGTGCCAGCACCTTACGCCCCAGCGGGTTCAGGGAGACCCAGTACTTC
CASTLRPSGFRETQYF
>NA|NA|TRBJ1-1|TRBV20-1
TGCAGTGCTAGCGAGCGGCCTGAAGCTTTCTTT
CSASERPEAFF
>many|TRBD1|TRBJ2-1|TRBV20-1
TGCAGTGCTACAGCCGGGACAGGCACCAATGAGCAGTTCTTC
CSATAGTGTNEQFF
>many|NA|TRBJ2-7|TRBV7-9
TGTGCCAGCAGCTCCCAGGGGACCAGCTCCTACGAGCAGTACTTC
CASSSQGTSSYEQYF